This T cell receptor (beta chain) was captured in a study of T cell repertoires in cytomegalovirus infection. One entry per CDR3 protein, called by TCRdb with MiXCR from the reads. The table has 800,000 to 950,000 distinct CDR3 sequences, around a third seen once. Germline CDR1 and CDR2: PRHDT and FYEKMQ (reference sequence). The CDR3 is made up of 11 amino acids. In this sample, this clonotype turned up once. Its specificity is unknown. One end of the junction is discordant with germline, which a read error may explain. This sample comprised cultured CD8+ T cells from PBMCs, obtained from culture after CMV antigen stimulation. The V and J genes are TRBV13 and TRBJ1-1, with no clear D. The origin of this receptor is a human donor in good health (CMV status not recorded). Some clones in this sample may be carry-over from other donors' samples. The chain's CDR3 is CASSLGYKSIF. CDR3 bases: TGTGCCAGCAGCTTAGGGTACAAGTCAATCTTT.